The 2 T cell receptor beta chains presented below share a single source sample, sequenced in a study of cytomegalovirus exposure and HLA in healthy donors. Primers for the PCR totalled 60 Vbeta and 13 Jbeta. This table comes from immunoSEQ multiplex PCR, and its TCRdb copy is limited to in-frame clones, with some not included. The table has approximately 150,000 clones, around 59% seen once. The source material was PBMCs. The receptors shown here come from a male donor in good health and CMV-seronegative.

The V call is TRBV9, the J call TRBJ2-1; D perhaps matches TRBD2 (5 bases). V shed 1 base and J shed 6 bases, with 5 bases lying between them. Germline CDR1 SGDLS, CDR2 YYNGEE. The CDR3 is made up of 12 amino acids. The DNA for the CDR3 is TGTGCCAGCAGCGTAAGCGGCAATGAGCAGTTCTTC. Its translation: CASSVSGNEQFF. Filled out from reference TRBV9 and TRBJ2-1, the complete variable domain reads DSGVTQTPKHLITATGQRVTLRCSPRSGDLSVYWYQQSLDQGLQFLIQYYNGEERAKGNILERFSAQQFPDLHSELNLSSLELGDSALYFCASSVSGNEQFFGPGTRLTVL.

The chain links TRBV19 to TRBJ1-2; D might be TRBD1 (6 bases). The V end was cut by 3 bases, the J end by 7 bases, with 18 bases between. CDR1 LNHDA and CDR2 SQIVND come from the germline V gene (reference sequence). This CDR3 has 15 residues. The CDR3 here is CASSILTDRLGGYTF. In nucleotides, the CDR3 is TGTGCCAGTAGTATCCTTACTGACAGGCTTGGTGGCTACACCTTC.